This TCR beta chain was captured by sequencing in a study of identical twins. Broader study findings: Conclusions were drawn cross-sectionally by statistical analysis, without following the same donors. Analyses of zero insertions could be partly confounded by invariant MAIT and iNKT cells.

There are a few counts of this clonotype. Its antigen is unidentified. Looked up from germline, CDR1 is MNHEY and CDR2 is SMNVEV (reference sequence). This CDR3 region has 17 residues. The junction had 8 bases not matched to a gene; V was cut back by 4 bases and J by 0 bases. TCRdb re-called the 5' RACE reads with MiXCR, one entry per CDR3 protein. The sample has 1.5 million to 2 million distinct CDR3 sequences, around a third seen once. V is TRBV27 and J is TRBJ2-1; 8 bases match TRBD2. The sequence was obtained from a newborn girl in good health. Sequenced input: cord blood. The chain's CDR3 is CASSSQRERGSYNEQFF. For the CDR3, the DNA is TGTGCCAGCAGTTCCCAGCGGGAGAGAGGCTCCTACAATGAGCAGTTCTTC.